The rows below give T cell receptor beta chains drawn from one sample of a study of Graves' ophthalmopathy and Graves' hyperthyroidism. MiXCR, applied by TCRdb to the multiplex PCR reads, yields one record per CDR3 protein. The sample holds about 620,000 distinct CDR3 sequences, about a fifth seen once. The sequencing input was peripheral blood. The receptors originated from a woman between 18 and 29 years old with stable Graves' hyperthyroidism. Some clones in this sample may be carry-over from other donors' samples. Each CDR3 is given with its conserved first and last residue. D genes are given only for firm matches.

v_call: TRBV18; d_call: TRBD1; j_call: TRBJ2-7; cdr3_length: 15; cdr3_aa: CASSPRTGIVGEQYF
v_call: TRBV27; d_call: TRBD1; j_call: TRBJ1-6; cdr3_length: 18; cdr3_aa: CASSLIASPGQGISPLHF
v_call: TRBV9; d_call: -; j_call: TRBJ1-1; cdr3_length: 12; cdr3_aa: CASSVAGGPAFF
v_call: TRBV15; d_call: -; j_call: TRBJ1-6; cdr3_length: 14; cdr3_aa: CATSRDGTYSPLHF
v_call: TRBV5-1; d_call: -; j_call: TRBJ1-2; cdr3_length: 14; cdr3_aa: CASSPAPGGYGYTF
v_call: TRBV29-1; d_call: TRBD1; j_call: TRBJ2-2; cdr3_length: 14; cdr3_aa: CSVAGTGGTGELFF
v_call: TRBV27; d_call: TRBD1; j_call: TRBJ1-2; cdr3_length: 13; cdr3_aa: CASSQKQGYGYTF
v_call: TRBV18; d_call: TRBD1; j_call: TRBJ1-1; cdr3_length: 14; cdr3_aa: CASSTGARDTEAFF
v_call: TRBV11-2; d_call: -; j_call: TRBJ2-4; cdr3_length: 16; cdr3_aa: CASSMVSGADQNIQYF
v_call: TRBV27; d_call: -; j_call: TRBJ1-6; cdr3_length: 17; cdr3_aa: CASSAFFRSSYNSPLHF
v_call: TRBV12-3/TRBV12-4; d_call: -; j_call: TRBJ1-1; cdr3_length: 14; cdr3_aa: CASSWWEQGTEAFF
v_call: TRBV15; d_call: TRBD1; j_call: TRBJ1-3; cdr3_length: 15; cdr3_aa: CATSRGRGAGNTIYF
v_call: TRBV11-2; d_call: -; j_call: TRBJ1-2; cdr3_length: 13; cdr3_aa: CASSAGTFYGYTF